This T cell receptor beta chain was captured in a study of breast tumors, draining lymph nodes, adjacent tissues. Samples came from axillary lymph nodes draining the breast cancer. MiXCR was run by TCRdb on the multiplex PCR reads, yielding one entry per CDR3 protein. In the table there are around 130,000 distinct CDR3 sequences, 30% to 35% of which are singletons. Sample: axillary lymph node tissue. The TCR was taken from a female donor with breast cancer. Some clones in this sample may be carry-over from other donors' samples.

CDR3: CASSSQGLNYGYTF. In DNA, the CDR3 is TGTGCCAGCAGTTCGCAGGGACTTAACTATGGCTACACCTTC. The chain joins TRBV6-1 to TRBJ1-2, with D possibly being TRBD1 (5 bases). Trimming took off 5 bases at V and 1 base at J, with 11 bases between the two ends. The germline V gene has CDR1 MNHNS and CDR2 SASEGT. This CDR3 has 14 amino acids.